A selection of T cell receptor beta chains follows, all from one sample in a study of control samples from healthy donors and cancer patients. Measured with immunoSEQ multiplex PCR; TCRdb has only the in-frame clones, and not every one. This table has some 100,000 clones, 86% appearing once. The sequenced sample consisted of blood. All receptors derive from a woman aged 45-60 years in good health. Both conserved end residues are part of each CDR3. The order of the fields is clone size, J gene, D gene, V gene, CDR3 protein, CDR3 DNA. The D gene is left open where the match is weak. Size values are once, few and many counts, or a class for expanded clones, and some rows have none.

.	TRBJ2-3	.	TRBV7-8	CASSLGGALGADTQYF	TGTGCCAGCAGCTTAGGGGGGGCTCTCGGGGCCGATACGCAGTATTTT
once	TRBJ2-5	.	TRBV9	CASSALGEPAKETQYF	TGTGCCAGCAGCGCCTTAGGGGAGCCAGCAAAAGAGACCCAGTACTTC
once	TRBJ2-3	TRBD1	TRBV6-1	CASSERQGTDTQYF	TGTGCCAGCAGTGAACGACAGGGGACAGATACGCAGTATTTT
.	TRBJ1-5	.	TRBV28	CASKQGNGNQPQHF	TGTGCCAGCAAGCAGGGGAACGGCAATCAGCCCCAGCATTTT
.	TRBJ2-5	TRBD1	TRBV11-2	CASSLDLGQGFQETQYF	TGTGCCAGCAGCTTAGATCTGGGACAGGGGTTCCAAGAGACCCAGTACTTC
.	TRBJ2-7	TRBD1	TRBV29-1	CSVGRQGERGEQYF	TGCAGCGTTGGGAGACAGGGAGAGAGGGGCGAGCAGTACTTC
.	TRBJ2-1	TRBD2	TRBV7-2	CASSLGAGGANEQFF	TGTGCCAGCAGCTTAGGAGCGGGAGGAGCCAATGAGCAGTTCTTC
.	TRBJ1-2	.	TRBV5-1	CASSLSQLAGYTF	TGCGCCAGCAGCTTGAGTCAGCTGGCTGGCTACACCTTC
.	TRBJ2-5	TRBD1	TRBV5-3	CARSWDRERVGLQETQYF	TGTGCCAGAAGCTGGGACAGGGAAAGAGTAGGACTGCAAGAGACCCAGTACTTC
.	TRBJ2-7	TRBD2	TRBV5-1	CASSLRGLESYEQYF	TGCGCCAGCAGCTTGAGGGGACTAGAGTCCTACGAGCAGTACTTC
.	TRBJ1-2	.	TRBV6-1	CASSEGGRANYGYTF	TGTGCCAGCAGTGAAGGTGGCAGGGCTAACTATGGCTACACCTTC
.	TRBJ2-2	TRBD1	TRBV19	CASEARDSTGGELFF	TGTGCCAGCGAAGCTCGGGACAGCACGGGCGGGGAGCTGTTTTTT